This T cell receptor beta chain comes out of a study of T-cell memory formation after mild COVID-19 (dated by TCRdb to 2020 to 2022). Study-wide context: TCR sequence clusters from the two donors were largely donor specific. In two donors, T-cell clones that expanded and contracted after mild COVID-19 were followed by sequencing TCRalpha and TCRbeta repertoires longitudinally. The cohort was made up of two young adult volunteers, one female and one male, who were previously healthy.

Paper-wide results and their limitations: Balanced CD4/CD8 phenotypes were observed for clones contracting from day 15 to 85, whereas a bias towards CD4+ was observed for a second wave of clones expanding from day 15 to 37. Contracting CD4+ clones appeared mostly in the CM and EM memory subsets, whereas CD8+ clones were enriched in EMRA. Some responding clones were found in pre-infection memory, which suggests that pre-existing cross-reactive memory T cells took part in the SARS-CoV-2 response. Only two mild cases were covered in the study, and larger cohorts including severe cases with pre-infection samples were considered necessary. The second-wave clones that peaked on day 37 were not confirmed to be SARS-CoV-2 specific.

In the germline V gene, CDR1 corresponds to MNHEY and CDR2 to SVGAGI. V loses 5 bases of germline sequence and J loses 2 bases, and the interval between the two ends is 16 bases. The CDR3 covers 16 residues, taking in both the cysteine and the phenylalanine. Only CDR3 DNA is held: 48 bases, read in frame from base 1. TCRdb lists the instrument as Illumina NovaSeq 6000. cDNA libraries for TCRalpha and TCRbeta were prepared by 5'RACE using constant-segment primers, with sample barcodes and unique molecular identifiers added. RNA was extracted from every sample with Trizol reagent. Amplification of the libraries took two PCR steps, and the second step added a second sample barcode plus Illumina TruSeq adapters. The libraries were sequenced on an Illumina NovaSeq using 2 x 150 bp paired-end reads. In the source study's methods: Demultiplexing of reads and collapsing into UMI-guided consensus sequences were performed with migec v1.2.7. Using mixcr v2.1.11, UMI consensuses were aligned to TRA and TRB V and J templates and then assembled into clonotypes. A clonotype was counted as expanded or contracted only if both edgeR and NoisET called the change significant, with noise models trained on biological replicates. edgeR calls used a false discovery rate-adjusted p below 0.01 and a log2 fold-change threshold of 1. As an exploratory analysis of dynamics, PCA with hierarchical clustering was applied to max-normalized trajectories of the 1000 most abundant clonotypes. Separately sequenced CD4+ and CD8+ repertoires were used to assign a CD4 or CD8 phenotype to each responding clone. In-frame beta chains were kept once TCRdb had trimmed the public reads at Q25 with fastp and called clones with MiXCR. Every CDR3 protein is listed once, alongside the most common genes and DNA of its rows. The V and J calls and clone size come from TCRdb's table, not from the authors' own analysis. The sample contains approximately 250,000 distinct CDR3 sequences, under 20% of them found a single time. Clones ranked in the top ten supply 22% of the sample.

Ficoll-Paque density gradient centrifugation was the method used to isolate PBMCs. Of note for this clonotype: The clone's antigen remains unknown. Base qualities are not provided; no much larger clone lies one nucleotide away.

The chain joins TRBV6-5 to TRBJ2-1; the D gene is possibly TRBD1, with 5 bases matching. The sequence was obtained from a young man who had mild COVID-19 (a few samples of this study predate the infection). The sample titles of this study are shuffled in the database, so cell type and time point are left out; the donor was told from shared clones. Sequenced sample: PBMCs or a T cell subset sorted from them (not recorded which). CDR3 sequence: CASSTMTVEAYNEQFF. The bases are TGTGCCAGCAGTACCATGACAGTAGAAGCCTACAATGAGCAGTTCTTC.